This T cell receptor beta chain originates from a study of metastatic and nonmetastatic thyroid tumors. TCRdb re-called the PCR reads through MiXCR. The sample includes under 95,000 clones, 9.5% to 15% of them seen just once. Treatment of any kind had been given to no patient before thyroid surgery. Trimming cost V 5 bases and J 6 bases, with 19 bases left between them. There are 15 residues in the CDR3. Germline CDR1 is LNHDA and CDR2 is SQIVND (reference sequence). This clone has a count of ten or more. V usage is TRBV19 and J usage is TRBJ1-1, with D perhaps matching TRBD1 (5 bases). The origin of this receptor is a female donor with papillary thyroid cancer or a benign thyroid nodule (not recorded which). Some clones in this sample may be carry-over from other donors' samples. Sequencing was carried out using blood. CDR3 sequence: CASSPRTLKGPEAFF. Written as DNA, the CDR3 is TGTGCCAGTAGTCCAAGGACACTTAAGGGACCTGAAGCTTTCTTT.